This T cell receptor (beta chain) was sequenced during a study of blood T cell repertoires in COVID-19 (TCRdb year 2020). For context, the study as a whole: Collaborator samples came from the United States, Italy and Spain and covered acute and convalescent phases of COVID-19. The material from the prospective study consisted of cDNA or gDNA derived from T cells, B-cell-depleted T cells, or PBMCs. Deeply sampled blood TCRbeta repertoires from subjects exposed to, actively infected with, or recovered from COVID-19 were included in the dataset. HLA class I and class II types, where available, came from metadata supplied by the sample provider rather than from assay-based typing. The repertoires were released in a freely available public database intended as a resource for research on the immune response to SARS-CoV-2. The samples were drawn from two sources: the first 160 participants of the ongoing ImmuneRACE study, and 1,254 subjects contributed by 6 global collaborators. Nearly every sample came with metadata listing a de-identified subject ID, COVID-19 status, age in years and sex.

Broad study findings and their caveats: The quantity of clinical and demographic metadata differed by source and by participant and was supplied without curation.

The immunoSEQ Assay, a bias-controlled multiplex PCR, was used to amplify TCRbeta CDR3 regions from genomic DNA. The published analysis was carried out like this. Nucleated cell counts per sample were estimated from amplification of reference gene primers within the assay. To quantify the absolute abundance of each unique TCRbeta CDR3 rearrangement, sequence reads were collapsed and filtered. For each sample, productive Simpson clonality was calculated as the square root of Simpson's diversity index across productive rearrangements. In its TCRdb copy, this immuneACCESS table keeps in-frame sequences only and misses some clones. Where compared with another copy, unresolved V genes explain less than half of these, and the others have no known cause. Clone size and V and J calls were adopted from that table, with D and trimming inferred from the DNA. The sample data list about 53,000 clones, and around 86% of these were observed just once. 2.5% to 3% of the sample goes to the ten largest clones.

Each collaborating institution followed its own protocols to collect whole blood in K2EDTA tubes. For TCRbeta analysis, collaborators shipped samples in one of three forms: frozen whole blood, isolated PBMCs, or DNA extracted from either of those sample types. Concerning this clone itself: Its recognized antigen is unknown. No much larger clonotype is one base removed from it; base qualities were not supplied.

The sequenced sample consisted of peripheral blood. The sequence was obtained from a man of 80 years or more with acute or convalescent COVID-19.

The CDR3 here reads CASSYGIPREAFF. The DNA sequence follows: TGTGCCAGCAGTTATGGAATACCTAGGGAAGCTTTCTTT. The sequence joins TRBV6-5 to TRBJ1-1, with the D gene uncertain. Inclusive of the bounding cysteine and phenylalanine, the CDR3 is 13 residues long. The read is trimmed to its CDR3 DNA, 39 bases read in frame from base 1. CDR1 MNHEY and CDR2 SVGAGI are derived from the germline V gene. Trimming removed 3 bases from V and 8 bases from J, leaving 13 bases between the germline ends.